The 14 T cell receptor beta chains below all came from one sample that was sequenced in a study of T cells in Graves' hyperthyroidism and ophthalmopathy (dated by TCRdb to about 2019). The library was built by means of multiplex PCR. The instrument given in TCRdb is Illumina HiSeq 2000. The TCR beta CDR3 regions were amplified from RNA transcripts. The first round of RT-PCR for the TCR CDR3 was performed with the HTBI primer set and the Qiagen OneStep RT-PCR kit. The public reads were run again by TCRdb, first through fastp at Q25 and then through MiXCR, and only productive beta chains were kept. CDR3 protein duplicates are merged, each entry listing the most common genes and DNA. The table for this sample lists 300,000 to 450,000 distinct CDR3 sequences; about 18% of them were counted only once. 35% to 45% of the sample is taken by the ten largest. The specimen was blood. Source of these receptors: a man younger than 35 with Graves' ophthalmopathy.

This clonotype was found once. CDR3 loop: CASSFGGGWTGELFF. CDR3 coding DNA: TGTGCCAGCAGCTTCGGGGGGGGGTGGACCGGGGAGCTGTTTTTT. This sequence joins TRBV7-9 and TRBJ2-2; 8 bases line up with TRBD2. The CDR3 contains 15 residues. In germline, CDR1 is SEHNR, CDR2 FQNEAQ (reference sequence). V trimming: 3 bases; J trimming: 5 bases; junction bases outside the gene matches: 5.

This clonotype was seen once. This may come from a read error, since a much larger clone is one base off. The rearrangement uses TRBV5-1 and TRBJ2-7, with D maybe TRBD1 (6 bases). CDR1 is SGHRS and CDR2 is YFSETQ in the germline V gene. The length of the CDR3 is 15 residues. The CDR3 nucleotides read TGCGCCAGCACCAAAACAGGGACCAAGTTTCACGAGCAGCACTTC. Translating gives CASTKTGTKFHEQHF.

This clonotype was picked up many times. The gene calls are TRBV7-9 and TRBJ1-1; D unresolved. The CDR3 is made up of 13 amino acids. Per the germline V gene, CDR1 is SEHNR and CDR2 is FQNEAQ (reference sequence). The V gene lost 8 bases and the J gene lost 10 bases, with 20 bases spanning the gap. The CDR3 loop reads CASDRAQAGRAFF. CDR3 in DNA: TGTGCCAGCGACCGAGCGCAGGCCGGGCGAGCTTTCTTT.

The sample holds a few counts of this clonotype. This chain links TRBV10-3 with TRBJ1-2, with D unresolved. V was trimmed by 6 bases and J by 4 bases, leaving 9 bases between them. Per germline, CDR1 ENHRY and CDR2 SYGVKD. The length of the CDR3 is 12 residues. CDR3: CAISQEGYGYTF. CDR3 coding DNA: TGTGCCATCAGCCAGGAGGGCTATGGCTACACCTTC.

This chain joins TRBV27 and TRBJ1-6; D uncertain. This CDR3 is 17 amino acids long. The V gene lost 4 bases and the J gene lost 4 bases, with 17 bases spanning the gap. The germline gives CDR1 MNHEY, CDR2 SMNVEV (reference sequence). This chain's CDR3 is CASSWLPPAKYNSPLHF. The CDR3 nucleotides are TGTGCCAGCAGTTGGCTCCCGCCCGCGAAGTATAATTCACCCCTCCACTTT.

The chain joins TRBV4-1 to TRBJ2-1, with TRBD1 as a possible D gene (5 bases). V lost 0 bases and J lost 8, with 11 bases in between. In germline, CDR1 is MGHRA, CDR2 YSYEKL. CDR3 size: 14 residues. The CDR3 protein is CASSQDPGFDEQFF. The CDR3 DNA reads as TGCGCCAGCAGCCAAGATCCAGGGTTCGATGAGCAGTTCTTC.

The chain couples TRBV19 to TRBJ1-1; no reliable D call. The CDR3 has 12 residues. V lost 1 base to trimming and J lost 7 bases, with 7 bases between them. Germline-derived CDR1 and CDR2 are LNHDA and SQIVND (reference sequence). Written as DNA, the CDR3 is TGTGCCAGTAGTATAGGGGCGGTTGAAGCTTTCTTT. It yields the protein CASSIGAVEAFF.

This clonotype was counted a few times. This chain uses TRBV15 with TRBJ2-3; D could derive from TRBD1 or TRBD2 (5 bases each). The germline CDR1 and CDR2 sequences are LNHNV and YYDKDF (reference sequence). Trimming took 1 base from V and 4 from J, leaving 12 bases between them. This CDR3 region has 15 residues. The CDR3 here is CATSRGDRGADTQYF. CDR3 nucleotide sequence: TGTGCCACCAGCAGAGGGGACCGAGGAGCAGATACGCAGTATTTT.

The chain's CDR3 is CASSLTRGSYNEQFF. CDR3 sequence (DNA): TGTGCCAGCAGCTTGACTAGAGGTTCCTACAATGAGCAGTTCTTC. This rearrangement joins TRBV13 to TRBJ2-1; D may be TRBD2 (6 bases). The germline gives CDR1 PRHDT, CDR2 FYEKMQ (reference sequence). This CDR3 comprises 15 residues. The V end lost 3 bases, the J end lost 1 base, and 10 bases lay between the germline ends. Variable domain in full (rest from reference TRBV13 and TRBJ2-1): AAGVIQSPRHLIKEKRETATLKCYPIPRHDTVYWYQQGPGQDPQFLISFYEKMQSDKGSIPDRFSAQQFSDYHSELNMSSLELGDSALYFCASSLTRGSYNEQFFGPGTRLTVL.

This clonotype was picked up many times. The J gene is TRBJ2-1, the V gene TRBV2, with TRBD2 matching over 7 bases. Germline trimming cut 3 bases from V and 2 bases from J; bases unmatched to any gene: 7. This CDR3 has 16 residues. Germline values: CDR1 SNHLY, CDR2 FYNNEI. The DNA of the CDR3 is TGTGCCAGCAGTGAGGGGGGGGGGTACCCCTACAATGAGCAGTTCTTC. Encoded protein: CASSEGGGYPYNEQFF.

This clonotype appeared many times. The rearrangement uses TRBV6-5 and TRBJ1-5, with 9 bases that match TRBD1. Trimming cost V 3 bases and J 3 bases; bases outside gene matches: 3. There are 15 residues in the CDR3. The germline CDR1 and CDR2 sequences are MNHEY and SVGAGI. The CDR3 nucleotides read TGTGCCAGCAGTTATGGACAGGGGAACAATCAGCCCCAGCATTTT. This sequence encodes CASSYGQGNNQPQHF.

This clonotype occurred a few times. The J gene is TRBJ1-6, the V gene TRBV15; a weak D match, TRBD1 (6 bases). The CDR3 sequence is 14 residues long. Germline loops: CDR1 LNHNV, CDR2 YYDKDF (reference sequence). The V gene lost 1 base and the J gene lost 6 bases, with 7 bases spanning the gap. Written as DNA, the CDR3 is TGTGCCACCAGCAGAGTCAGGGGTAATTCACCCCTCCACTTT. Protein sequence: CATSRVRGNSPLHF.

This clonotype has just a few counts. The rearrangement uses TRBV6-5 and TRBJ2-2, with 16 bases lining up with TRBD2. V lost 6 bases to trimming and J lost 5 bases; unmatched junction nucleotides: 12. Germline V gene lookup returns CDR1 MNHEY and CDR2 SVGAGI. This CDR3 spans 19 amino acids. The CDR3 sequence: CASSPPPGLAGGGTGELFF. CDR3 DNA: TGTGCCAGCAGCCCACCCCCGGGACTAGCGGGGGGGGGAACCGGGGAGCTGTTTTTT.

This clonotype was recorded at least ten times. V and J are TRBV24-1 and TRBJ1-6, with D hard to call. CDR3 size: 13 residues. Germline V lookup: CDR1 KGHDR, CDR2 SFDVKD. The V end was cut by 3 bases, the J end by 7 bases, with 6 bases between. CDR3 protein: CATSDTQNSPLHF. The CDR3 DNA follows: TGTGCCACCAGTGATACACAAAATTCACCCCTCCACTTT.